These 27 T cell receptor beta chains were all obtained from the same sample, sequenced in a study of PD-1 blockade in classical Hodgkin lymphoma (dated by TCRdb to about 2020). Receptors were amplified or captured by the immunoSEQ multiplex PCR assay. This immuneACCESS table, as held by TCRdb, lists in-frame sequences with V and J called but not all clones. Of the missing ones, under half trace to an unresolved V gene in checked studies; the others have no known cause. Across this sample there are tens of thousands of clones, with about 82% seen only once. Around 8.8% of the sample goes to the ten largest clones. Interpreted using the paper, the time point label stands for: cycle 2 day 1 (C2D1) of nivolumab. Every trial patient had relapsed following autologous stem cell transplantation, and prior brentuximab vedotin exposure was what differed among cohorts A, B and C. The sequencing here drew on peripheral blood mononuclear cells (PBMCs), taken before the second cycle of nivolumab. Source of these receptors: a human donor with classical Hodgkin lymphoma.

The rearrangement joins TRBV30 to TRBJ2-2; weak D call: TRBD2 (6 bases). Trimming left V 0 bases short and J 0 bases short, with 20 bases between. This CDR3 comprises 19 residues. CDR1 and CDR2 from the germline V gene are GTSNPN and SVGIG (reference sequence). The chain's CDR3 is CAWSVRGRGGISNTGELFF. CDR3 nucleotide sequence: TGTGCCTGGAGTGTACGGGGCCGTGGAGGGATCTCGAACACCGGGGAGCTGTTTTTT.

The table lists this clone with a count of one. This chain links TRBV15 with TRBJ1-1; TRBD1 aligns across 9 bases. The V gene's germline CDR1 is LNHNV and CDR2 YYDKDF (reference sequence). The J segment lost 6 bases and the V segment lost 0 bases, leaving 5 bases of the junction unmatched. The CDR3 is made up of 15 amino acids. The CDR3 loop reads CATSRDRTGASEAFF. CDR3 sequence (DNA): TGTGCCACCAGCAGAGATCGGACAGGGGCATCTGAAGCTTTCTTT.

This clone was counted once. The CDR3 DNA follows: TGTGCCAGCAGCGCCGCGGGCTTAGCTTTCTTT. Protein sequence: CASSAAGLAFF. V usage is TRBV27 and J usage is TRBJ1-1; no clear D. The CDR3 runs to 11 residues. Looked up from germline, CDR1 is MNHEY and CDR2 is SMNVEV (reference sequence). The V gene lost 6 bases and the J gene lost 10 bases, with 12 bases spanning the gap.

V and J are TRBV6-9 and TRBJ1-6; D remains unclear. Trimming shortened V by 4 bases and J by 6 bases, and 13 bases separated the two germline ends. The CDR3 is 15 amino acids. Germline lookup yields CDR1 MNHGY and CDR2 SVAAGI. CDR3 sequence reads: CASSSLFSINSPLHF. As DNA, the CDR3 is TGTGCCAGCAGTTCGCTCTTCTCTATTAATTCACCCCTCCACTTT.

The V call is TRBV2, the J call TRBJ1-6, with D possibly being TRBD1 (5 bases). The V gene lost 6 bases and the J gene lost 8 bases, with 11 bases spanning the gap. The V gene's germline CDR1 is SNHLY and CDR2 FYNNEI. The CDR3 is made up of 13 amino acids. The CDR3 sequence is CASREGLDSPLHF. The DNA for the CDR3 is TGTGCCAGCAGGGAGGGGTTGGATTCACCCCTCCACTTT.

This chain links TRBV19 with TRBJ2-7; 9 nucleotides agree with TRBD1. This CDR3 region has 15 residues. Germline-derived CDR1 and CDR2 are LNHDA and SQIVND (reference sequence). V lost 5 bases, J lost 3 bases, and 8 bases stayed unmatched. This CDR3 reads CASSDPRTGVYEQYF. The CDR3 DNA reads TGTGCCAGTAGTGACCCGAGGACAGGGGTCTACGAGCAGTACTTC.

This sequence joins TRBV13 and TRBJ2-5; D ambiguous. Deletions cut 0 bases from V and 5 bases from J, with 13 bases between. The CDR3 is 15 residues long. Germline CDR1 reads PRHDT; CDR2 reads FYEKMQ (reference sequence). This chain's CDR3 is CASSLGGRLRETQYF. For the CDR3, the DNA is TGTGCCAGCAGCTTAGGGGGTAGGCTCCGGGAGACCCAGTACTTC.

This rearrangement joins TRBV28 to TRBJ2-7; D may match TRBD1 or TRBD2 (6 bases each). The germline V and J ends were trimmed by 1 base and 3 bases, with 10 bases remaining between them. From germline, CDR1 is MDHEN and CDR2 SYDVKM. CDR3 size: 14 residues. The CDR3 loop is CASSLLQGLYEQYF. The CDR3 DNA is TGTGCCAGCAGTTTATTACAGGGACTCTACGAGCAGTACTTC.

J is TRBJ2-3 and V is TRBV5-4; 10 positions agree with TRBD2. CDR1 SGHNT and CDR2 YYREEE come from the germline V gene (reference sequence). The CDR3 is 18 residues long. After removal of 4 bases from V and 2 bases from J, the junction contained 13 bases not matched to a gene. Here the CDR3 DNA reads TGTGCCAGCAGCCGGTCGTCACTAGCGGGGCCGCACACAGATACGCAGTATTTT. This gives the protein CASSRSSLAGPHTDTQYF.

DNA for the CDR3: TGTGCCAGCAGCGTAGAAGGTCTGGCTACCGGGGAGCTGTTTTTT. Protein product: CASSVEGLATGELFF. The chain couples TRBV9 to TRBJ2-2; no reliable D call. Trimming removed 0 bases from V and 5 bases from J, with 11 bases in between. Germline CDR1 SGDLS, CDR2 YYNGEE. The CDR3 contains 15 residues. Using reference TRBV9 and TRBJ2-2 for the parts outside the CDR3, the full variable domain is DSGVTQTPKHLITATGQRVTLRCSPRSGDLSVYWYQQSLDQGLQFLIQYYNGEERAKGNILERFSAQQFPDLHSELNLSSLELGDSALYFCASSVEGLATGELFFGEGSRLTVL.

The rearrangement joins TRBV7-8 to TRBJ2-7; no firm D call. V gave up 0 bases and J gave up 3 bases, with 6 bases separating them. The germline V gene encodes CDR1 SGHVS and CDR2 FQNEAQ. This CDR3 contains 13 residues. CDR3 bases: TGTGCCAGCAGCTTAGCCGTAAACTACGAGCAGTACTTC. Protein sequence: CASSLAVNYEQYF.

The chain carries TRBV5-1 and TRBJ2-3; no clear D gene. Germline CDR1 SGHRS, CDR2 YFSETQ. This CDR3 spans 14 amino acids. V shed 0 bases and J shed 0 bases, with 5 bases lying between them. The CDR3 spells CASSLDRSTDTQYF. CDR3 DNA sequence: TGCGCCAGCAGCTTGGACAGAAGCACAGATACGCAGTATTTT.

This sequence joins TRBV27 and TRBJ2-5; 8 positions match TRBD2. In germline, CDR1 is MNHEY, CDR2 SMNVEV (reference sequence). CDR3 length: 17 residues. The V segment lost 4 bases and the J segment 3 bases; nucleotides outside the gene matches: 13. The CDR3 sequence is CASSSPRLVAGKETQYF. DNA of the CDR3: TGTGCCAGCAGTTCTCCCCGACTGGTAGCGGGGAAAGAGACCCAGTACTTC.

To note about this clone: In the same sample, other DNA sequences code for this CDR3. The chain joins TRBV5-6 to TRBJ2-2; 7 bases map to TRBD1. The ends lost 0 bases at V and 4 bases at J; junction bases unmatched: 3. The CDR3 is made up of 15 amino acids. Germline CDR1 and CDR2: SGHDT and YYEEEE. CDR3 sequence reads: CASSLGPGGTGELFF. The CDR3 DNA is TGTGCCAGCAGCTTGGGTCCAGGGGGCACCGGGGAGCTGTTTTTT.

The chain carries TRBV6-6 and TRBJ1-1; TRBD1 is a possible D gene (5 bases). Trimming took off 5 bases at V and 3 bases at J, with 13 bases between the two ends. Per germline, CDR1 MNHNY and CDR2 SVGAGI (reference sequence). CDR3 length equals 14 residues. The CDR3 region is CASSPGGSYTEAFF. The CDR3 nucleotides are TGTGCCAGCAGTCCCGGGGGATCGTACACTGAAGCTTTCTTT.

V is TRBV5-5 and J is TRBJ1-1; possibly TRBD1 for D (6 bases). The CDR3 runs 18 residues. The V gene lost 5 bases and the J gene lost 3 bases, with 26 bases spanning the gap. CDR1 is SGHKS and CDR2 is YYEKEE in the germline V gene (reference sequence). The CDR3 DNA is TGTGCCAGCAGTTTGATGGGGGGGACACTCTCACGGCACACTGAAGCTTTCTTT. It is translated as CASSLMGGTLSRHTEAFF.

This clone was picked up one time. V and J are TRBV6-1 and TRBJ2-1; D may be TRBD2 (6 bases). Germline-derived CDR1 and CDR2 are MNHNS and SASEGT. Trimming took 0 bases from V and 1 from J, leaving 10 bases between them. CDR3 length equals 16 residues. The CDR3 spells CASSEARGSSYNEQFF. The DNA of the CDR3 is TGTGCCAGCAGTGAAGCGCGGGGCTCGTCCTACAATGAGCAGTTCTTC.

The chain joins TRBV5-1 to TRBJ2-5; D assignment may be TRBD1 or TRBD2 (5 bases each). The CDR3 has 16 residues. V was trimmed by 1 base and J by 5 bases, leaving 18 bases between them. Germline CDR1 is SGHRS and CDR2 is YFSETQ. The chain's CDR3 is CASSLTGPGDGETQYF. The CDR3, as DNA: TGCGCCAGCAGCTTGACGGGCCCTGGGGACGGGGAGACCCAGTACTTC.

CDR3 residues: CASSQQRTGGSRAFF. CDR3 coding DNA: TGTGCCAGCAGCCAACAAAGGACAGGGGGATCGAGAGCTTTCTTT. The V call is TRBV4-2, the J call TRBJ1-1; 10 positions agree with TRBD1. Germline CDR1 reads LGHNA; CDR2 reads YNFKEQ. Trimming at V came to 2 bases and at J to 10 bases, leaving 10 bases not matched to a gene. This CDR3 region has 15 residues.

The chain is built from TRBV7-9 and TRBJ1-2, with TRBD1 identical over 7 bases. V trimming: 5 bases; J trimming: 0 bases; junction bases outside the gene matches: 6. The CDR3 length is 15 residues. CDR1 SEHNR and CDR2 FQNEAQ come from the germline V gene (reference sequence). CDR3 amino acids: CASSPRTGANYGYTF. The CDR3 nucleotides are TGTGCCAGCAGCCCCAGGACAGGAGCTAACTATGGCTACACCTTC.

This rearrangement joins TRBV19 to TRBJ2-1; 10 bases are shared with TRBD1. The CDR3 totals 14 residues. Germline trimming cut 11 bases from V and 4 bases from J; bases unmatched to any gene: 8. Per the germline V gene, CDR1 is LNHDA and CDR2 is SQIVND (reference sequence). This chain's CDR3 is CASLDRGRYNEQFF. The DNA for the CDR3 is TGTGCCTCCCTGGACAGGGGGAGGTACAATGAGCAGTTCTTC. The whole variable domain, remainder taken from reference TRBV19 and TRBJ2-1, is DGGITQSPKYLFRKEGQNVTLSCEQNLNHDAMYWYRQDPGQGLRLIYYSQIVNDFQKGDIAEGYSVSREKKESFPLTVTSAQKNPTAFYLCASLDRGRYNEQFFGPGTRLTVL.

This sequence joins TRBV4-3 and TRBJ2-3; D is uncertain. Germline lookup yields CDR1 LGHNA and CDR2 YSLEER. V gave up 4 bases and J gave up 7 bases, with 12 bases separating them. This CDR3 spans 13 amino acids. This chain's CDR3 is CASSLFVFNTQYF. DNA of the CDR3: TGCGCCAGCAGCCTTTTCGTATTCAATACGCAGTATTTT.

The CDR3 coding sequence is TGTGCCAGCAGCTTGGCCTTATCCAGGGATTATCAGCCCCAGCATTTT. Translated: CASSLALSRDYQPQHF. V usage is TRBV5-8 and J usage is TRBJ1-5; TRBD1 is a possible D gene (5 bases). Germline V gene lookup returns CDR1 SGHTS and CDR2 YDEGEE. V lost 0 bases and J 5 bases, leaving 15 bases between the germline ends. The CDR3 has 16 amino acids.

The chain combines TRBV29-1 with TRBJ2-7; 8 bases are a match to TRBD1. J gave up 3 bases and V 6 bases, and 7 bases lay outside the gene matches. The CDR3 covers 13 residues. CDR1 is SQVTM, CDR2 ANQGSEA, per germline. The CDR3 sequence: CSVKAGTGYEQYF. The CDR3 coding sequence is TGCAGCGTGAAAGCCGGGACAGGCTACGAGCAGTACTTC.

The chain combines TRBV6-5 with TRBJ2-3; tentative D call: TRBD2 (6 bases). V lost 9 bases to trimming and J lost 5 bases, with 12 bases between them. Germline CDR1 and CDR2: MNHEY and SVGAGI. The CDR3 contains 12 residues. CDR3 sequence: CASFTEGDTQYF. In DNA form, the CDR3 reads TGTGCCAGTTTCACGGAGGGAGATACGCAGTATTTT.

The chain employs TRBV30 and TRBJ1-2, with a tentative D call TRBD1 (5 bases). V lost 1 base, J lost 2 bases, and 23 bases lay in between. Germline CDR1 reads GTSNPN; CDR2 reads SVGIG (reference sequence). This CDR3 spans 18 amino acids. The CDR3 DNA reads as TGTGCCTGGAGTGGTTCAAACCCCCACGCAGGGCGCAACTATGGCTACACCTTC. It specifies CAWSGSNPHAGRNYGYTF. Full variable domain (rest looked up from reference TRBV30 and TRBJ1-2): SQTIHQWPATLVQPVGSPLSLECTVEGTSNPNLYWYRQAAGRGLQLLFYSVGIGQISSEVPQNLSASRPQDRQFILSSKKLLLSDSGFYLCAWSGSNPHAGRNYGYTFGSGTRLTVV.

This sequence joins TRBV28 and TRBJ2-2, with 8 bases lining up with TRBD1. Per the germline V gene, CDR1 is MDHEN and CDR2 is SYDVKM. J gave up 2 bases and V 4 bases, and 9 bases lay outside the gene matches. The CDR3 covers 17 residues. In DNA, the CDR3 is TGTGCCAGCAGTTACTACCCGACAGGGGCTAACACCGGGGAGCTGTTTTTT. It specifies CASSYYPTGANTGELFF.